This TCR beta chain was sequenced for a study of regulatory T cells in long-lasting Graves disease. Whole-study context: With positive TSH receptor antibodies and over 5 years of antithyroid drugs, Graves' disease was considered persistent.

Germline V gene sequence: CDR1 LNHDA, CDR2 SQIVND (reference sequence). The CDR3 has 13 residues. The germline V and J ends were trimmed by 4 bases and 2 bases, with 8 bases remaining between them. Libraries of TCR beta came from iRepertoire HTBI primers plus Arm-PCR of CDR3 regions. TCRdb re-analysed the multiplex PCR reads in MiXCR, keeping a single row per CDR3 protein. Of around 450,000 distinct CDR3 sequences listed, 20% to 25% are singletons. Time point noted: persistent/refractory GD, antithyroid drugs over 5 years with positive TRAb. PBMC RNA served as the TCR library source. This clonotype was counted a few times.

The TCR was taken from a female donor with Graves disease. The chain combines TRBV19 with TRBJ2-5; maybe TRBD2 (5 bases). The sample was peripheral blood mononuclear cells (PBMCs), taken when the disease was refractory, from a patient treated with antithyroid drugs. The CDR3 region is CASSTPGQETQYF. CDR3 sequence (DNA): TGTGCCAGTAGTACCCCGGGACAAGAGACCCAGTACTTC.